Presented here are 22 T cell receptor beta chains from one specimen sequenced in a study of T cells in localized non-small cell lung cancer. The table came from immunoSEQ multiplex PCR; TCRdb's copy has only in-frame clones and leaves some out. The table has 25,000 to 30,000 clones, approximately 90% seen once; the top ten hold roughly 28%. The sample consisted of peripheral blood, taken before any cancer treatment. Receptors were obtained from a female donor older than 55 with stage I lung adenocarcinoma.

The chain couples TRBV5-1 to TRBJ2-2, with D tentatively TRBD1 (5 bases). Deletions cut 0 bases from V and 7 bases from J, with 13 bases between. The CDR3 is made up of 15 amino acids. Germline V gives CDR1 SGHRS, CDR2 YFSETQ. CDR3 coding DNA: TGCGCCAGCAGCTTGGATTCCAGGGCGAACGGGGAGCTGTTTTTT. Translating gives CASSLDSRANGELFF.

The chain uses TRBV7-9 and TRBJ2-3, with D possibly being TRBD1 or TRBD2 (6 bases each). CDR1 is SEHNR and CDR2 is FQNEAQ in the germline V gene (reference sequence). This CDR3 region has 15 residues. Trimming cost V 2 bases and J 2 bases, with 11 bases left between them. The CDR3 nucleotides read TGTGCCAGCAGCTTACGGGGGACAACCACAGATACGCAGTATTTT. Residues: CASSLRGTTTDTQYF.

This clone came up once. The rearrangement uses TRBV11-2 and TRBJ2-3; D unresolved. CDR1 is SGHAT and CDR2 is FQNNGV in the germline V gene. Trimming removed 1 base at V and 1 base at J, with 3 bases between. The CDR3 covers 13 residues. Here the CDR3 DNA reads TGTGCCAGCAGCTTAGCCGGCACAGATACGCAGTATTTT. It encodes CASSLAGTDTQYF.

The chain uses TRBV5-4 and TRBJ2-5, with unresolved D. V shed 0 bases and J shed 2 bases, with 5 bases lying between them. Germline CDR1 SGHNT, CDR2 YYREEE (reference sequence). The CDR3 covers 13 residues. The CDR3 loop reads CASSLARQETQYF. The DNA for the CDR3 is TGTGCCAGCAGCTTGGCACGGCAAGAGACCCAGTACTTC. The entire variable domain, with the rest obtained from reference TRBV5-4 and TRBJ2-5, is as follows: ETGVTQSPTHLIKTRGQQVTLRCSSQSGHNTVSWYQQALGQGPQFIFQYYREEENGRGNFPPRFSGLQFPNYSSELNVNALELDDSALYLCASSLARQETQYFGPGTRLLVL.

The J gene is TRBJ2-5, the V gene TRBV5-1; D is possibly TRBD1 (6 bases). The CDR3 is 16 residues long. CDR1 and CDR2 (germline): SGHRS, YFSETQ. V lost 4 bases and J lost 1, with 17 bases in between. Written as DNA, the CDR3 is TGCGCCAGCAGCCCGACAGGACCGCTCCTCCAAGAGACCCAGTACTTC. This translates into CASSPTGPLLQETQYF.

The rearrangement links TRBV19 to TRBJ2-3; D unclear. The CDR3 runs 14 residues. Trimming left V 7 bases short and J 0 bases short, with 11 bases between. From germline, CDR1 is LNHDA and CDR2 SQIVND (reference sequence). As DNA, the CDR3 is TGTGCCAGTATCGGTGACGGTAGCACAGATACGCAGTATTTT. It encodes CASIGDGSTDTQYF.

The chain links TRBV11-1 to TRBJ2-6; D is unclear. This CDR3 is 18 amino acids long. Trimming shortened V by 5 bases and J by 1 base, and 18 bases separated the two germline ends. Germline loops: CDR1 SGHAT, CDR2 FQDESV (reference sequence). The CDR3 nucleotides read TGTGCCAGCAGCCTTTACCCCCGACGCCTGTCTGGGGCCAACGTCCTGACTTTC. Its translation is CASSLYPRRLSGANVLTF.

Here the CDR3 reads CASSLDRSTDTQYF. In DNA form, the CDR3 reads TGTGCCAGCAGCTTAGACAGAAGCACAGATACGCAGTATTTT. This sequence joins TRBV7-8 and TRBJ2-3, with D hard to call. V was clipped by 1 base and J by 0 bases, with 5 bases between them. The CDR3 has 14 residues. Germline CDR1 is SGHVS and CDR2 is FQNEAQ. Full variable domain (missing parts from reference TRBV7-8 and TRBJ2-3): GAGVSQSPRYKVAKRGQDVALRCDPISGHVSLFWYQQALGQGPEFLTYFQNEAQLDKSGLPSDRFFAERPEGSVSTLKIQRTQQEDSAVYLCASSLDRSTDTQYFGPGTRLTVL.

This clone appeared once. CDR3 DNA: TGCGCCAGCAGCTTGTTGGCGGGGATGGGGACCGGGGAGCTGTTTTTT. It specifies CASSLLAGMGTGELFF. This chain uses TRBV5-1 with TRBJ2-2; possibly TRBD2 for D (6 bases). Trimming took 1 base from V and 5 from J, leaving 15 bases between them. The CDR3 sequence is 16 residues long. CDR1 is SGHRS, CDR2 YFSETQ, per germline.

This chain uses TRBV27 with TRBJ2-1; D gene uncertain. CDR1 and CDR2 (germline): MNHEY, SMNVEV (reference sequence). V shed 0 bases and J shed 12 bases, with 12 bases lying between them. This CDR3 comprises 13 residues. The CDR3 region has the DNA TGTGCCAGCAGTTTATCCTCAAAGGTCGGGCAGTTCTTC. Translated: CASSLSSKVGQFF.

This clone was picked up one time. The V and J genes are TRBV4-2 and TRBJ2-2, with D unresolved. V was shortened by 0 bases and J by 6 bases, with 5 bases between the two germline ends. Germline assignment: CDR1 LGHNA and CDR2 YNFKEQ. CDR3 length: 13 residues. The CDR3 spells CASSQEGPGELFF. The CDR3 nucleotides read TGTGCCAGCAGCCAAGAAGGCCCCGGGGAGCTGTTTTTT.

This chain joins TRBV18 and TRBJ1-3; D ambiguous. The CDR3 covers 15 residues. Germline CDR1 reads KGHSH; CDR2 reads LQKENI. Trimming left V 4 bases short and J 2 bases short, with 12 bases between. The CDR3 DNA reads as TGTGCCAGCTCACAGGAGTGGGTAGCTGGAAACACCATATATTTT. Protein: CASSQEWVAGNTIYF. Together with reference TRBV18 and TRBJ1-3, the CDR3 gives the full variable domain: NAGVMQNPRHLVRRRGQEARLRCSPMKGHSHVYWYRQLPEEGLKFMVYLQKENIIDESGMPKERFSAEFPKEGPSILRIQQVVRGDSAAYFCASSQEWVAGNTIYFGEGSWLTVV.

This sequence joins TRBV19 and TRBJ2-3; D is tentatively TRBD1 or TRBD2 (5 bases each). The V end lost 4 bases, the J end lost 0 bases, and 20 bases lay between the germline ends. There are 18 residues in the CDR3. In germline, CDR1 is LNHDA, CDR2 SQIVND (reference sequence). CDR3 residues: CASSTRGPRYSSTDTQYF. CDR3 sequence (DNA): TGTGCCAGTAGTACGAGGGGCCCGAGGTATTCTAGCACAGATACGCAGTATTTT.

DNA of the CDR3: TGTGCCAGCACCAAAGCAAGCGACACTGAAGCTTTCTTT. Its protein product is CASTKASDTEAFF. The gene calls are TRBV18 and TRBJ1-1, with no clear D. This CDR3 is 13 amino acids long. Germline CDR1 is KGHSH and CDR2 is LQKENI. Trimming stripped 8 bases from V and 3 bases from J, with 13 bases between.

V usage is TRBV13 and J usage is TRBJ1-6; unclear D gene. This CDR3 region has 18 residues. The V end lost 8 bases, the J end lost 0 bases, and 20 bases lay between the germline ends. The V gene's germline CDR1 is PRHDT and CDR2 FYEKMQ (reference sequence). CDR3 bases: TGTGCCAGCTGGGTAGGATTCGGGTTTGACTCCTATAATTCACCCCTCCACTTT. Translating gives CASWVGFGFDSYNSPLHF. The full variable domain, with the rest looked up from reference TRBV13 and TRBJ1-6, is AAGVIQSPRHLIKEKRETATLKCYPIPRHDTVYWYQQGPGQDPQFLISFYEKMQSDKGSIPDRFSAQQFSDYHSELNMSSLELGDSALYFCASWVGFGFDSYNSPLHFGNGTRLTVT.

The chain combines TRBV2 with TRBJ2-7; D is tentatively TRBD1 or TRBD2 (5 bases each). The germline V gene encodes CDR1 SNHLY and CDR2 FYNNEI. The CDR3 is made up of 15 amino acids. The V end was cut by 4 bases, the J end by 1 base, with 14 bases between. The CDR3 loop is CASSAQGPNSYEQYF. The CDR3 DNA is TGTGCCAGCAGTGCCCAGGGACCGAATTCCTACGAGCAGTACTTC.

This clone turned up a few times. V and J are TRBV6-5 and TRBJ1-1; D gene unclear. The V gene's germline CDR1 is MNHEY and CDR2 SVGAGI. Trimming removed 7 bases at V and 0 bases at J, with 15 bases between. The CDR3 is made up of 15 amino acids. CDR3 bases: TGTGCCAGCACCCCAAGCCCCTGGGTGAACACTGAAGCTTTCTTT. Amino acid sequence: CASTPSPWVNTEAFF.

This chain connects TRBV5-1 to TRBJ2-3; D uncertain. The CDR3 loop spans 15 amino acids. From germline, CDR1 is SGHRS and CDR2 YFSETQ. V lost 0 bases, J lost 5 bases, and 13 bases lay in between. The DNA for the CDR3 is TGCGCCAGCAGCTTGGGGGGTCATCCTGAAGATACGCAGTATTTT. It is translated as CASSLGGHPEDTQYF.

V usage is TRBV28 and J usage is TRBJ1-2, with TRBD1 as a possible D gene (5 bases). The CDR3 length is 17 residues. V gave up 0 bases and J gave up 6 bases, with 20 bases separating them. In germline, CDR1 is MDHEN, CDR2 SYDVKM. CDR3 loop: CASSLWGRGRAKHGYTF. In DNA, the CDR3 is TGTGCCAGCAGTTTATGGGGACGGGGCAGGGCTAAGCATGGCTACACCTTC.

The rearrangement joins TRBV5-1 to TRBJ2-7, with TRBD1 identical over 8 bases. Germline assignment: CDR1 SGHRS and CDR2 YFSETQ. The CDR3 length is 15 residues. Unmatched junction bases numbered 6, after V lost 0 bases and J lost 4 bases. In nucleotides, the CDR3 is TGCGCCAGCAGCTTGGTAGGACAGGGTCAGTACGAGCAGTACTTC. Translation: CASSLVGQGQYEQYF.

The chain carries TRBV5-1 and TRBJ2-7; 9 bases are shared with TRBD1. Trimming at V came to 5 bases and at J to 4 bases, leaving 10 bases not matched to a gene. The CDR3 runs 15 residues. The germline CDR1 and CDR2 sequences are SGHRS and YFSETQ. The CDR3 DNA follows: TGCGCCAGCAGTCCCGGACAGGGGCTAACTTACGAGCAGTACTTC. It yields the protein CASSPGQGLTYEQYF. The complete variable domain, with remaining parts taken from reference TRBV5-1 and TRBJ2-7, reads KAGVTQTPRYLIKTRGQQVTLSCSPISGHRSVSWYQQTPGQGLQFLFEYFSETQRNKGNFPGRFSGRQFSNSRSEMNVSTLELGDSALYLCASSPGQGLTYEQYFGPGTRLTVT.

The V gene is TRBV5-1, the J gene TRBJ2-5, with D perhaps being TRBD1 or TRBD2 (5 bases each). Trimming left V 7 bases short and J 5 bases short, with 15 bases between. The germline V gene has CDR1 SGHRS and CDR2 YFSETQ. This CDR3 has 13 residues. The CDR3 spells CASRPTGTETQYF. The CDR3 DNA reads TGCGCCAGCCGCCCGACGGGGACGGAGACCCAGTACTTC.